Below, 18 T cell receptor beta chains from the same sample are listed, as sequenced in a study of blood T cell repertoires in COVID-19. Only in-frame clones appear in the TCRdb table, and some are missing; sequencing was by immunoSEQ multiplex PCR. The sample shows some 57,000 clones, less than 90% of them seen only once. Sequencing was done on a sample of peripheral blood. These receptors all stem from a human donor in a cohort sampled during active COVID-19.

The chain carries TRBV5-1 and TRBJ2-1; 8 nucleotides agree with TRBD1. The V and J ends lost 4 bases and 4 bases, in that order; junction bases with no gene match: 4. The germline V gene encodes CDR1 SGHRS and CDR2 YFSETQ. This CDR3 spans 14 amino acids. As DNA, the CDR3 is TGCGCCAGCAGCCCGGGACAGGAATACAATGAGCAGTTCTTC. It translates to CASSPGQEYNEQFF. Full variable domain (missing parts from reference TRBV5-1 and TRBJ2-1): KAGVTQTPRYLIKTRGQQVTLSCSPISGHRSVSWYQQTPGQGLQFLFEYFSETQRNKGNFPGRFSGRQFSNSRSEMNVSTLELGDSALYLCASSPGQEYNEQFFGPGTRLTVL.

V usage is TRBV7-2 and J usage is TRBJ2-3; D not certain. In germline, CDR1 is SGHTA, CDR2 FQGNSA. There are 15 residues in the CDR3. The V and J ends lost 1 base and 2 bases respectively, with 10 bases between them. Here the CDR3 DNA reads TGTGCCAGCAGCTTAGATGTTCAGGTCACAGATACGCAGTATTTT. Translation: CASSLDVQVTDTQYF.

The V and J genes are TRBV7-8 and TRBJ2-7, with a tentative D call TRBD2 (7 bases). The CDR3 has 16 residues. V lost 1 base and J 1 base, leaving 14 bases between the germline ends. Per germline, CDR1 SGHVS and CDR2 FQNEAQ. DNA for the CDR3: TGTGCCAGCAGCTTAGATGCGGGGGCGAGGTCCTACGAGCAGTACTTC. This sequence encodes CASSLDAGARSYEQYF. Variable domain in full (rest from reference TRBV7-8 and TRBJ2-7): GAGVSQSPRYKVAKRGQDVALRCDPISGHVSLFWYQQALGQGPEFLTYFQNEAQLDKSGLPSDRFFAERPEGSVSTLKIQRTQQEDSAVYLCASSLDAGARSYEQYFGPGTRLTVT.

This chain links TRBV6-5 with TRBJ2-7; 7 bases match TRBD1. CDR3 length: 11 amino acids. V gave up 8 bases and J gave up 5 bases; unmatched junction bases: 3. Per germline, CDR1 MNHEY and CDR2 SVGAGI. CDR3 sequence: CASSRGNEQYF. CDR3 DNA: TGTGCCAGCTCCAGGGGGAACGAGCAGTACTTC.

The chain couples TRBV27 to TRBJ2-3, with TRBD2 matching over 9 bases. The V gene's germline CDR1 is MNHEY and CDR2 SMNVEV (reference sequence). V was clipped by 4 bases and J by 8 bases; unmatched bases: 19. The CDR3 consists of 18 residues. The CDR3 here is CASSSFMRLADTTRTQYF. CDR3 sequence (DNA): TGTGCCAGCAGTTCCTTTATGCGACTAGCGGATACCACACGTACGCAGTATTTT.

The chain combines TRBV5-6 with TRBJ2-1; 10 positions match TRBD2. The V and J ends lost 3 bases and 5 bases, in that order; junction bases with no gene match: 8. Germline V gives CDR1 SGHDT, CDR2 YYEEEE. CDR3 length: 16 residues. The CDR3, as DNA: TGTGCCAGCAGCTCGTTCAGCGGGAGGGACCACAATGAGCAGTTCTTC. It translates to CASSSFSGRDHNEQFF. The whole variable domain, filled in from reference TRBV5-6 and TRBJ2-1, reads DAGVTQSPTHLIKTRGQQVTLRCSPKSGHDTVSWYQQALGQGPQFIFQYYEEEERQRGNFPDRFSGHQFPNYSSELNVNALLLGDSALYLCASSSFSGRDHNEQFFGPGTRLTVL.

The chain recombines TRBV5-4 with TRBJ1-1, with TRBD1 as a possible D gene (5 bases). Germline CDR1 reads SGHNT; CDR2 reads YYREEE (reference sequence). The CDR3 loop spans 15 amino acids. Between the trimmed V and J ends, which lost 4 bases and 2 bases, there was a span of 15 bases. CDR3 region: CASSPQGRGNTEAFF. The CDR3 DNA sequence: TGTGCCAGCAGCCCCCAGGGTAGGGGAAACACTGAAGCTTTCTTT.

The CDR3 DNA follows: TGTGCCAGCAGCCGACTAGCCGGTGAGACCCAGTACTTC. Its protein product is CASSRLAGETQYF. The genes are TRBV3-1 (or the pseudogene TRBV3-2) and TRBJ2-5, with 7 bases identical to TRBD2. The V gene's germline CDR1 is LGHDT and CDR2 YNNKEL (reference sequence). The V gene end was trimmed by 4 bases and the J gene end by 5 bases; junction bases not matched to a gene: 4. This CDR3 is built from 13 residues.

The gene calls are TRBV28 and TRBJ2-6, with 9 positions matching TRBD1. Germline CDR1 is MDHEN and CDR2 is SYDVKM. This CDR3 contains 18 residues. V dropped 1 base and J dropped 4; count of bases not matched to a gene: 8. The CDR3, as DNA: TGTGCCAGCAGTTTATTACAGGGGGCAGGGCCCGGGGCCAACGTCCTGACTTTC. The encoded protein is CASSLLQGAGPGANVLTF.

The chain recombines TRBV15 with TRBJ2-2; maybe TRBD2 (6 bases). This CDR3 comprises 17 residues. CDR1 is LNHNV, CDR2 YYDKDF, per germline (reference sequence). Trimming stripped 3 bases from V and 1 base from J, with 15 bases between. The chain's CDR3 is CATSRKMGLRNTGELFF. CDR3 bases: TGTGCCACCAGCAGGAAAATGGGACTCCGGAACACCGGGGAGCTGTTTTTT.

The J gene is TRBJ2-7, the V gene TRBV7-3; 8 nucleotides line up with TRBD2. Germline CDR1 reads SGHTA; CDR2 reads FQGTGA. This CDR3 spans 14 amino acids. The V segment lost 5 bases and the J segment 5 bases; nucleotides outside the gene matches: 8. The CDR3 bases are TGTGCCAGCAGCCCAGCGGGAGCGGGAGACGAGCAGTACTTC. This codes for CASSPAGAGDEQYF.

The CDR3 here is CASSHTESSGNTIYF. CDR3 DNA: TGTGCCAGCAGTCACACGGAGAGCTCTGGAAACACCATATATTTT. This sequence joins TRBV6-5 and TRBJ1-3; D gene ambiguous. From germline, CDR1 is MNHEY and CDR2 SVGAGI. This CDR3 is 15 amino acids long. Deletions cut 5 bases from V and 0 bases from J, with 11 bases between.

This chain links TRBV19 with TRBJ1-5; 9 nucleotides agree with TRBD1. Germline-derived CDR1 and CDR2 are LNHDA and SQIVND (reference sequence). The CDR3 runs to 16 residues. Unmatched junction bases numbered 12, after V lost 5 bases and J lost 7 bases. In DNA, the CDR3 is TGTGCCAGTAGTCCCCGTCCCGGGACAGGGTGGCAGCCCCAGCATTTT. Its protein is CASSPRPGTGWQPQHF.

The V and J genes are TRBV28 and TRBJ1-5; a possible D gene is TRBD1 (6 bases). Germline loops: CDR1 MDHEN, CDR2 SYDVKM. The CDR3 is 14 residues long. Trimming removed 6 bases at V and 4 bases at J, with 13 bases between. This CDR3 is CASSQDSLNQPQHF. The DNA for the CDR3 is TGTGCCAGCAGCCAGGACAGCCTAAATCAGCCCCAGCATTTT.

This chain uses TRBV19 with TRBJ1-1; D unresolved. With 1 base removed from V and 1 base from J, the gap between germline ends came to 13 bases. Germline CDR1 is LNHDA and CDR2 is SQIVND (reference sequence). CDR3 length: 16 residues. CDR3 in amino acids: CASSIVGEGPNTEAFF. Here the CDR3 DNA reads TGTGCCAGTAGTATAGTCGGGGAAGGACCGAACACTGAAGCTTTCTTT. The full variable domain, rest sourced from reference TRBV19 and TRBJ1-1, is DGGITQSPKYLFRKEGQNVTLSCEQNLNHDAMYWYRQDPGQGLRLIYYSQIVNDFQKGDIAEGYSVSREKKESFPLTVTSAQKNPTAFYLCASSIVGEGPNTEAFFGQGTRLTVV.

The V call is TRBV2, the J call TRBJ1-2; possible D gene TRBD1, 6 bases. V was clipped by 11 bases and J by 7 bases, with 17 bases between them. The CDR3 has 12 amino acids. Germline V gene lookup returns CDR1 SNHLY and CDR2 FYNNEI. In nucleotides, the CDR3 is TGTGCCCGCATGGGGGGGGGCTCTGGCTACACCTTC. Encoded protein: CARMGGGSGYTF.

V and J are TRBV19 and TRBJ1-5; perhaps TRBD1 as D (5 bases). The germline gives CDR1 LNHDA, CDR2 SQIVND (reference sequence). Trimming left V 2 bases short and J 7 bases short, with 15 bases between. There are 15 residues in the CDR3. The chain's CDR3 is CASSIIVAGRQPQHF. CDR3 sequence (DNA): TGTGCCAGTAGTATAATCGTGGCAGGGAGGCAGCCCCAGCATTTT.

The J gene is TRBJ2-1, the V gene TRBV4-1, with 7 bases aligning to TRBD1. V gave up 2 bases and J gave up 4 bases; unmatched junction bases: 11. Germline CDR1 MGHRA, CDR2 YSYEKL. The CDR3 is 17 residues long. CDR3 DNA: TGCGCCAGCAGCCAATCCCACGGGACAGTCGCGTACAATGAGCAGTTCTTC. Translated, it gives CASSQSHGTVAYNEQFF.